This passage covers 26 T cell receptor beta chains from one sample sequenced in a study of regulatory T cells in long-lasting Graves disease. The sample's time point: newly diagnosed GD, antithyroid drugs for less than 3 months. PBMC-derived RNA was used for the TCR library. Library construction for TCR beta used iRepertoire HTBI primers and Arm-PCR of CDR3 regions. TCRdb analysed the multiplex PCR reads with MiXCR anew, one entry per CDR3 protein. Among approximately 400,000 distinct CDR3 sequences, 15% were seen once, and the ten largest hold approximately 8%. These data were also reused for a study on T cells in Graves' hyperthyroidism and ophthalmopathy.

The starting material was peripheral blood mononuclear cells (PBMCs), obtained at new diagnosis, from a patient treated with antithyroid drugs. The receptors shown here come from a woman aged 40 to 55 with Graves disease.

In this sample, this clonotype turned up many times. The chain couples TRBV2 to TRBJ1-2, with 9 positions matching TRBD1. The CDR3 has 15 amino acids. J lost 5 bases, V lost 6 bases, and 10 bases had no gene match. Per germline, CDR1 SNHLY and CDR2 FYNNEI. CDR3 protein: CASRRVYRGHYGYTF. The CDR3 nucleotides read TGTGCCAGCAGGAGGGTATACAGGGGGCATTATGGCTACACCTTC.

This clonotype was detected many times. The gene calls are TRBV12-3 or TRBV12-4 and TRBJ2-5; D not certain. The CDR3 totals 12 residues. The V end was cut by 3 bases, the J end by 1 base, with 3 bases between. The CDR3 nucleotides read TGTGCCAGCAGTTTTGGCCAAGAGACCCAGTACTTC. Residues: CASSFGQETQYF.

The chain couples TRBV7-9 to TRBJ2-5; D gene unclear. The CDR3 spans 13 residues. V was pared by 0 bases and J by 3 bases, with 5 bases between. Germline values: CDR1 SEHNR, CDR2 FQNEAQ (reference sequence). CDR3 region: CASSLAEEETQYF. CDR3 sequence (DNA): TGTGCCAGCAGCTTAGCAGAGGAAGAGACCCAGTACTTC.

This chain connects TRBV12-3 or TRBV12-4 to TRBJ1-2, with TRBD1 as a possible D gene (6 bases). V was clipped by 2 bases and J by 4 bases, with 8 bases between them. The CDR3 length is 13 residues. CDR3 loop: CASSLTRGYGYTF. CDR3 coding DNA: TGTGCCAGCAGTTTAACCAGGGGCTATGGCTACACCTTC.

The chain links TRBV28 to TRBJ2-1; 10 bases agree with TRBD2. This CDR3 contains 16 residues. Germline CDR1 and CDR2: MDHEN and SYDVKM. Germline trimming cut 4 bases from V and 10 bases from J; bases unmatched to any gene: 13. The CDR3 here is CASSSRRLAGDREQFF. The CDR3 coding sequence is TGTGCCAGCAGTTCCCGGCGCCTAGCGGGAGATCGGGAGCAGTTCTTC.

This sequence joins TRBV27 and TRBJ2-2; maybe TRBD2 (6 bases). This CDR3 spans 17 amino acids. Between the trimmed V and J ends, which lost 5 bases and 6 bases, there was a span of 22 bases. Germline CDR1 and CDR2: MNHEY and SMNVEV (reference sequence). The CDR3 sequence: CASSIGGGGIRSGELFF. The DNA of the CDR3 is TGTGCCAGCAGTATTGGGGGAGGTGGGATCAGGTCCGGGGAGCTGTTTTTT.

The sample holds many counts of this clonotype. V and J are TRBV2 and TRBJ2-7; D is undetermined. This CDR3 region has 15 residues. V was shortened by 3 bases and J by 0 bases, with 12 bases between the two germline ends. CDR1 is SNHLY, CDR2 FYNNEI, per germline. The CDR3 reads CASSDPSGISYEQYF. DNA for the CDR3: TGTGCCAGCAGTGACCCTAGTGGGATCTCCTACGAGCAGTACTTC.

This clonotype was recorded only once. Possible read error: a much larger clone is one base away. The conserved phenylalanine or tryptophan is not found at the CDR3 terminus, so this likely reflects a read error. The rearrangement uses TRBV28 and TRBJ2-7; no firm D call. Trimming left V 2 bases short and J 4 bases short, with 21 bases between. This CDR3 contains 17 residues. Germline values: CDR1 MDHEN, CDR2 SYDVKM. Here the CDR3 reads CASSLVLVGPVTYEQYS. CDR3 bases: TGTGCCAGCAGTTTAGTGCTTGTCGGGCCGGTTACATACGAGCAGTACTCC.

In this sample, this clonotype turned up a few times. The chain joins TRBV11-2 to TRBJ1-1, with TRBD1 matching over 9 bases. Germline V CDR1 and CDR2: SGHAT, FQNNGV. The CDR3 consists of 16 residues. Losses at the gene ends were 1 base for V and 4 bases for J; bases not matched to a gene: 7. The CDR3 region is CASSLAGSTGGTEAFF. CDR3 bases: TGTGCCAGCAGCTTAGCAGGATCGACAGGGGGCACTGAAGCTTTCTTT. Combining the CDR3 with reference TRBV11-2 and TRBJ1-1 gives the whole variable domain EAGVAQSPRYKIIEKRQSVAFWCNPISGHATLYWYQQILGQGPKLLIQFQNNGVVDDSQLPKDRFSAERLKGVDSTLKIQPAKLEDSAVYLCASSLAGSTGGTEAFFGQGTRLTVV.

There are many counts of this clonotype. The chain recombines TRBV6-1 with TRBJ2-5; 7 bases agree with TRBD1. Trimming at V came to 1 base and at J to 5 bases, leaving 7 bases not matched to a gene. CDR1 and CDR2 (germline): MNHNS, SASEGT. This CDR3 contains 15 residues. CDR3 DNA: TGTGCCAGCAGTGAAGTAGTAGGGGGCTTTGAGACCCAGTACTTC. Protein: CASSEVVGGFETQYF.

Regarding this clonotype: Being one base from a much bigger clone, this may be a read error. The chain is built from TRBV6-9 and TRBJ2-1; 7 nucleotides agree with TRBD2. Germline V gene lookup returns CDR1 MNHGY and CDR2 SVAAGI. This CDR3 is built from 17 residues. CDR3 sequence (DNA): TGTGCCAGCAGTTACCGGGCCGGGGCGGGAGCGTCCAGTGAGCGGTTCTTC. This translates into CASSYRAGAGASSERFF.

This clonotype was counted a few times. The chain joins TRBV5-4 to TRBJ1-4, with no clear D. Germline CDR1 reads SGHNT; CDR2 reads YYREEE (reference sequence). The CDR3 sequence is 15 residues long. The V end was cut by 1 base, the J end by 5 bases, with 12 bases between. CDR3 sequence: CASSLYPAQNEKLFF. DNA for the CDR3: TGTGCCAGCAGCTTGTATCCGGCGCAAAATGAAAAACTGTTTTTT.

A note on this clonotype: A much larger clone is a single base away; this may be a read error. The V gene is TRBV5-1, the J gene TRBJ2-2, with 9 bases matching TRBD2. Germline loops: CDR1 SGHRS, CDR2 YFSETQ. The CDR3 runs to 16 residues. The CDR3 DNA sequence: TGCGCCAGCAGCGCTCAGCGGGAGGTGAACACCGGGGAGCCGTTTTTT. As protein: CASSAQREVNTGEPFF. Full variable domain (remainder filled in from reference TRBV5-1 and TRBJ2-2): KAGVTQTPRYLIKTRGQQVTLSCSPISGHRSVSWYQQTPGQGLQFLFEYFSETQRNKGNFPGRFSGRQFSNSRSEMNVSTLELGDSALYLCASSAQREVNTGEPFFGEGSRLTVL.

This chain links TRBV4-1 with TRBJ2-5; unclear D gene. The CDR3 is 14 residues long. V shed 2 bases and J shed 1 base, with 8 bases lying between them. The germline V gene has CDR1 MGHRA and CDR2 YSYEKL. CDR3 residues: CASSQSGFQETQYF. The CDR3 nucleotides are TGCGCCAGCAGCCAATCCGGGTTCCAAGAGACCCAGTACTTC.

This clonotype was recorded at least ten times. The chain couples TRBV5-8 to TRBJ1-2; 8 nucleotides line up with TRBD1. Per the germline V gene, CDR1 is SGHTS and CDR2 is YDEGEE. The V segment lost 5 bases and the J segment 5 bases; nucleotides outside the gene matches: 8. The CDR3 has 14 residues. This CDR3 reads CASRRTGRKYGYTF. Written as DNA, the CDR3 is TGTGCCAGCAGAAGGACAGGGCGCAAGTATGGCTACACCTTC.

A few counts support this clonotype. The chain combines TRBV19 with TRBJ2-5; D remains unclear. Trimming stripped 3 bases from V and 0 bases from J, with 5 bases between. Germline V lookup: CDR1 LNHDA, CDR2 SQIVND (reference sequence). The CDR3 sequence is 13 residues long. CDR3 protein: CASSIRYQETQYF. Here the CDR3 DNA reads TGTGCCAGTAGTATTCGATACCAAGAGACCCAGTACTTC.

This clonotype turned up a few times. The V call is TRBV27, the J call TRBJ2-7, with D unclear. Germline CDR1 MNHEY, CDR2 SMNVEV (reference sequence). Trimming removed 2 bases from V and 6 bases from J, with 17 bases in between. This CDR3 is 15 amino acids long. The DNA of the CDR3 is TGTGCCAGCAGTTTAACCCCCTCGGCTAGTGGCGAGCAGTACTTC. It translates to CASSLTPSASGEQYF.

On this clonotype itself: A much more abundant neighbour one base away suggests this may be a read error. The CDR3 loop is CASSPGGTAASYERYF. As DNA, the CDR3 is TGTGCCAGCTCACCAGGTGGTACGGCAGCCTCCTACGAGCGGTACTTC. The rearrangement uses TRBV2 and TRBJ2-7; D not certain. The CDR3 is 16 residues long. Per the germline V gene, CDR1 is SNHLY and CDR2 is FYNNEI.

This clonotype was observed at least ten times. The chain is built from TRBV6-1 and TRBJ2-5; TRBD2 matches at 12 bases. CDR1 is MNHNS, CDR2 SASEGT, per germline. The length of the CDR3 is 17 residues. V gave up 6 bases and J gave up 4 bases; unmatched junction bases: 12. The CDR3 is CASSSRLAGGPRETQYF. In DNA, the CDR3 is TGTGCCAGCAGCTCCAGGCTAGCGGGAGGGCCGAGAGAGACCCAGTACTTC.

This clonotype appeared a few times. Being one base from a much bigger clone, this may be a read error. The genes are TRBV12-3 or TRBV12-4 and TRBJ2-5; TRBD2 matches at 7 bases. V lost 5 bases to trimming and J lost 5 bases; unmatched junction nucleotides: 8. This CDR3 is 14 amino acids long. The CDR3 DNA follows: TGTGCCAGCAGTCAACGGGGCGGGGGTGAGACCCAGTACTTC. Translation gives CASSQRGGGETQYF.

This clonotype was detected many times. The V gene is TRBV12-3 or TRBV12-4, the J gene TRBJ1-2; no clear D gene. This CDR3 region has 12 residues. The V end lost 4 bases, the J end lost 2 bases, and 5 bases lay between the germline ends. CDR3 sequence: CASSSRNYGYTF. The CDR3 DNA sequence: TGTGCCAGCAGTTCGCGCAACTATGGCTACACCTTC.

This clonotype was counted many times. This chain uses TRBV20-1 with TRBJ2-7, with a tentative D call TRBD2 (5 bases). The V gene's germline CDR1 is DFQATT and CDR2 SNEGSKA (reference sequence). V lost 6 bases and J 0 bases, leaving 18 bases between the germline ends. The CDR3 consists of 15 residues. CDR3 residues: CSAEPSSHSSYEQYF. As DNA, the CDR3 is TGCAGTGCCGAACCCTCTAGCCATAGCTCCTACGAGCAGTACTTC.

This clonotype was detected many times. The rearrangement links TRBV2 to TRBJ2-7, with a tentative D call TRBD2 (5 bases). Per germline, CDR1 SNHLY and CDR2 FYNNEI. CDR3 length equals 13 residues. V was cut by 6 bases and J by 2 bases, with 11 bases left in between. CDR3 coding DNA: TGTGCCAGCAGCGGAGGAAGTACCTACGAGCAGTACTTC. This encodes CASSGGSTYEQYF.

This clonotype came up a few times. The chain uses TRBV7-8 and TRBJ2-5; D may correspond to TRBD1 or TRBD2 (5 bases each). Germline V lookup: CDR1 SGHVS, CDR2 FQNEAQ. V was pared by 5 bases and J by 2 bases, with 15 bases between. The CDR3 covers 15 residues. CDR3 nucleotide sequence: TGTGCCAGCAGCCCCTCGGGACGACTACAAGAGACCCAGTACTTC. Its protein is CASSPSGRLQETQYF.

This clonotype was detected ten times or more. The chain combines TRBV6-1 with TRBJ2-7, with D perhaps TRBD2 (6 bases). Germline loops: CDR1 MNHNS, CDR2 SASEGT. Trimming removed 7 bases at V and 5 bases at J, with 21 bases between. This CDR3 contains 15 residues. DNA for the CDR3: TGTGCCAGCACCCGCCTGGACGGGGACTTTGACGAGCAGTACTTC. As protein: CASTRLDGDFDEQYF.

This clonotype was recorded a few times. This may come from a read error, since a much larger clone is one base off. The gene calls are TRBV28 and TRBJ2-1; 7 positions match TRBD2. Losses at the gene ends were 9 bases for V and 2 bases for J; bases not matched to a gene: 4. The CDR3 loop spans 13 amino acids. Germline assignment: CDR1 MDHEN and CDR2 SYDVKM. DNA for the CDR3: TGTGCCAGGGCGGCGGGGGCCTACAATGAGCAGTTCTTC. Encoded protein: CARAAGAYNEQFF.